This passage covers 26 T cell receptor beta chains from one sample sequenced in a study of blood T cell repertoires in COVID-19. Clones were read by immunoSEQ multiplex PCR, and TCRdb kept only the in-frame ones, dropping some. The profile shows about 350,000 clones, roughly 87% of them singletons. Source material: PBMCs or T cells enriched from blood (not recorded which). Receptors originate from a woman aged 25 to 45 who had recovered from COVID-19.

CDR3 DNA: TGTGCCAGCAGCTTAGCAACAGGGTGGTCTGGAAACACCATATATTTT. This gives the protein CASSLATGWSGNTIYF. The chain has TRBV7-8 and TRBJ1-3, with a possible D match to TRBD1 (6 bases). Looked up from germline, CDR1 is SGHVS and CDR2 is FQNEAQ. The CDR3 has 16 residues. Trimming removed 0 bases from V and 1 base from J, with 10 bases in between.

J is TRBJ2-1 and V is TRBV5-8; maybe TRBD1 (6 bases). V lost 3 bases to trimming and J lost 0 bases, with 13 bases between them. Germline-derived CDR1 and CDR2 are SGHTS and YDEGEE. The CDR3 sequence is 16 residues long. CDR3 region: CASSSGQLRSYNEQFF. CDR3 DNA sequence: TGTGCCAGCAGCTCAGGACAGTTGCGCTCCTACAATGAGCAGTTCTTC. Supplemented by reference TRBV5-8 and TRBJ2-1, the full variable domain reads EAGVTQSPTHLIKTRGQQATLRCSPISGHTSVYWYQQALGLGLQFLLWYDEGEERNRGNFPPRFSGRQFPNYSSELNVNALELEDSALYLCASSSGQLRSYNEQFFGPGTRLTVL.

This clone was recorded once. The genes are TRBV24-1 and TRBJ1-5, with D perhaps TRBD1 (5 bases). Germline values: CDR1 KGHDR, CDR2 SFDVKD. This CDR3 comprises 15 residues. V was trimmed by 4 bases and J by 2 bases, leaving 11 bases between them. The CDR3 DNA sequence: TGTGCCACCAGTGACGCCGCGGGGGGCAATCAGCCCCAGCATTTT. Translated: CATSDAAGGNQPQHF.

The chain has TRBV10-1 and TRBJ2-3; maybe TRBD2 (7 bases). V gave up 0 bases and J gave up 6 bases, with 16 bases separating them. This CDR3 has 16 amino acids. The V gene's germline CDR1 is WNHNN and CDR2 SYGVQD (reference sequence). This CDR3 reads CASSESLGGAGDTQYF. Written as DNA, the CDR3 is TGCGCCAGCAGTGAGTCATTGGGGGGGGCAGGGGATACGCAGTATTTT.

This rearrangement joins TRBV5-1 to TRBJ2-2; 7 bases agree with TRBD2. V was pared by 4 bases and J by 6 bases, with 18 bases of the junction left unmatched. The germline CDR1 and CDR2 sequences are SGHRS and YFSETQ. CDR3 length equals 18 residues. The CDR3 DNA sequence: TGCGCCAGCAGCCTAGATGCTTACCGACTAGCCTGGGCCGGGGAGCTGTTTTTT. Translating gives CASSLDAYRLAWAGELFF.

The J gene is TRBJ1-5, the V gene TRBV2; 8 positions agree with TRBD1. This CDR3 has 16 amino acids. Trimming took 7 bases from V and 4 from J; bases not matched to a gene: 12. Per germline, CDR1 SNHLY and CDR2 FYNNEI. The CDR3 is CASTQGEGTGNQPQHF. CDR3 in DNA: TGTGCCAGCACCCAGGGGGAGGGGACAGGAAATCAGCCCCAGCATTTT. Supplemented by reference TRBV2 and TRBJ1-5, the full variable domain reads EPEVTQTPSHQVTQMGQEVILRCVPISNHLYFYWYRQILGQKVEFLVSFYNNEISEKSEIFDDQFSVERPDGSNFTLKIRSTKLEDSAMYFCASTQGEGTGNQPQHFGDGTRLSIL.

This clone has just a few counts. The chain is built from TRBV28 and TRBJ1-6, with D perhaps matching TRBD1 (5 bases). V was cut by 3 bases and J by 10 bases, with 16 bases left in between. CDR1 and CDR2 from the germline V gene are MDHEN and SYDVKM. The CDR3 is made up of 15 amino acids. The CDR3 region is CASSLRRGVESPLHF. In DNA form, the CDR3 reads TGTGCCAGCAGTTTGCGGAGGGGAGTTGAGTCACCCCTCCACTTT. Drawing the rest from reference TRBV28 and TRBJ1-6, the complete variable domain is DVKVTQSSRYLVKRTGEKVFLECVQDMDHENMFWYRQDPGLGLRLIYFSYDVKMKEKGDIPEGYSVSREKKERFSLILESASTNQTSMYLCASSLRRGVESPLHFGNGTRLTVT.

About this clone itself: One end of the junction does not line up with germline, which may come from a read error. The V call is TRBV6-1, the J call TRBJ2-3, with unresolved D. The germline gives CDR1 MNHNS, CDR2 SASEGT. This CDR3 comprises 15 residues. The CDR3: CASSEVHVSADTQYF. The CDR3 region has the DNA TGTGCCAGCAGCGAAGTCCATGTTAGTGCAGATACGCAGTATTTT.

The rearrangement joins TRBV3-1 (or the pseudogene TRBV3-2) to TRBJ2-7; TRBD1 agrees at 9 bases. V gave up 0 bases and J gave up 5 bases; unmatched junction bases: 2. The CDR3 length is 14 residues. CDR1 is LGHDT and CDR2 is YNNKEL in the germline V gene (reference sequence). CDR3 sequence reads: CASSQEDRGNEQYF. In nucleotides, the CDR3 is TGTGCCAGCAGCCAAGAGGACAGGGGCAACGAGCAGTACTTC.

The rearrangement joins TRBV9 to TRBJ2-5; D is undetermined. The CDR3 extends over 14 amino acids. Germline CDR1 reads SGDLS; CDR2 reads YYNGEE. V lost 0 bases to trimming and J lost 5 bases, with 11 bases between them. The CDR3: CASSVAPNGETQYF. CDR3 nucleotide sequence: TGTGCCAGCAGCGTAGCACCGAATGGCGAGACCCAGTACTTC. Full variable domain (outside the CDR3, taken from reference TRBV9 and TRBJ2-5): DSGVTQTPKHLITATGQRVTLRCSPRSGDLSVYWYQQSLDQGLQFLIQYYNGEERAKGNILERFSAQQFPDLHSELNLSSLELGDSALYFCASSVAPNGETQYFGPGTRLLVL.

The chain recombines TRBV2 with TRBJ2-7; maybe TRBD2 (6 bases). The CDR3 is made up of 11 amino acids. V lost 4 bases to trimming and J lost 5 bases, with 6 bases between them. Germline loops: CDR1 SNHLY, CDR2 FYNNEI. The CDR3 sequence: CASSGEDEQYF. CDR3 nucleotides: TGTGCCAGCAGTGGGGAGGACGAGCAGTACTTC.

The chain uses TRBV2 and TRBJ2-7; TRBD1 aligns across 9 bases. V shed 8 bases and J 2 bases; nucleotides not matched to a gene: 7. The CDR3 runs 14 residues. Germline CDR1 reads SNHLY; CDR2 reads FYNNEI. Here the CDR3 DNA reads TGTGCCAGCCCTTCGAGACAGGGGGCCTACGAGCAGTACTTC. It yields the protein CASPSRQGAYEQYF.

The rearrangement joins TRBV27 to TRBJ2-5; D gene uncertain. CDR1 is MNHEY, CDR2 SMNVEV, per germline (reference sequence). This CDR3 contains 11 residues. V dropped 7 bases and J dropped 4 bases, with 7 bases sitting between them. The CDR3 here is CASKAGETQYF. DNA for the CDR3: TGTGCCAGCAAGGCAGGAGAGACCCAGTACTTC.

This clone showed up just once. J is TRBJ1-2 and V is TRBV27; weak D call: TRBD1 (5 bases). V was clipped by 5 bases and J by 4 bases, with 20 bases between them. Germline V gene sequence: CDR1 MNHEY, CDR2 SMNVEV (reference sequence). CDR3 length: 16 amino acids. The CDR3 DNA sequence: TGTGCCAGCAGTACTATACCCTCCCGCGGGGCCTATGGCTACACCTTC. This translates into CASSTIPSRGAYGYTF.

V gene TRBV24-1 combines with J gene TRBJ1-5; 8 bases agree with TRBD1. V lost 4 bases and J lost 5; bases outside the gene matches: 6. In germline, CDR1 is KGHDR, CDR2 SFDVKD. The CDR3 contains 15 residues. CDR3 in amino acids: CATSDRRGLDQPQHF. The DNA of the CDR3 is TGTGCCACCAGTGACCGCAGGGGGCTCGATCAGCCCCAGCATTTT.

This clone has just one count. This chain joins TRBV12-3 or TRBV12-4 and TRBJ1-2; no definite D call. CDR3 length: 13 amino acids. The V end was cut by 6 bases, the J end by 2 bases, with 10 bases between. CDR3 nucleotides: TGTGCCAGCAGACACATTTCCAACTATGGCTACACCTTC. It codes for CASRHISNYGYTF.

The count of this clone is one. The CDR3 DNA sequence: TGTGCCAGCTCACCGGACAGCTACAACTATGGCTACACCTTC. This sequence encodes CASSPDSYNYGYTF. V usage is TRBV18 and J usage is TRBJ1-2, with D tentatively TRBD1 (6 bases). CDR3 size: 14 residues. Deletions cut 3 bases from V and 2 bases from J, with 10 bases between. Germline values: CDR1 KGHSH, CDR2 LQKENI.

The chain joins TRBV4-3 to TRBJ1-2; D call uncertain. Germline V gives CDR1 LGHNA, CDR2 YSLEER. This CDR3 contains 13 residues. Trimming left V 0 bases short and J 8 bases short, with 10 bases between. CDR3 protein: CASSQDIGGGYTF. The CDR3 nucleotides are TGCGCCAGCAGCCAAGATATCGGCGGAGGCTACACCTTC.

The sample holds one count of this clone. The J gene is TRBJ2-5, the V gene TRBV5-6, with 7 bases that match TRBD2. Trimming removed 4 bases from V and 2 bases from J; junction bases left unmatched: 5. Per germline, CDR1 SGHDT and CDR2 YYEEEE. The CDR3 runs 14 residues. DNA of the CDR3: TGTGCCAGCAGCCACTGGGGGGGGCAAGAGACCCAGTACTTC. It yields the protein CASSHWGGQETQYF.

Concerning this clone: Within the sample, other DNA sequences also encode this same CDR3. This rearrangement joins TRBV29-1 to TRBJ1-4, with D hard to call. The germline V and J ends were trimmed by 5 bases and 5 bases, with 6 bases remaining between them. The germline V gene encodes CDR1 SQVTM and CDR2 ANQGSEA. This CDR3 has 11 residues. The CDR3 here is CSVRGNEKLFF. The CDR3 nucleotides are TGCAGCGTTCGAGGAAATGAAAAACTGTTTTTT.

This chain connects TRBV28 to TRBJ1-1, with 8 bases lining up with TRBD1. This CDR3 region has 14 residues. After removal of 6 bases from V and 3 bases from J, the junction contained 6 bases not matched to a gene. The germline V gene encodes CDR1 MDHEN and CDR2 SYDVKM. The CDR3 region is CASSRPDRDTEAFF. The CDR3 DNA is TGTGCCAGCAGCCGACCGGACAGGGACACTGAAGCTTTCTTT.

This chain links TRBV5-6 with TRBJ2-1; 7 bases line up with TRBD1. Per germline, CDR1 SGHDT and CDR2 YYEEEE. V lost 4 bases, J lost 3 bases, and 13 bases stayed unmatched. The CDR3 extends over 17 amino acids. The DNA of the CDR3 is TGTGCCAGCAGCGGTCGATCCGGGACAGTATTCTACAATGAGCAGTTCTTC. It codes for CASSGRSGTVFYNEQFF.

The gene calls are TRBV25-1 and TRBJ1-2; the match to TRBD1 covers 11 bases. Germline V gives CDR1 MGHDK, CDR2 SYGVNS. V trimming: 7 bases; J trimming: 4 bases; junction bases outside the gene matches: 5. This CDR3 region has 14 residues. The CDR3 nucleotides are TGTGCCAGCACCGGACAGGGGGCAAGCTATGGCTACACCTTC. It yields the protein CASTGQGASYGYTF.

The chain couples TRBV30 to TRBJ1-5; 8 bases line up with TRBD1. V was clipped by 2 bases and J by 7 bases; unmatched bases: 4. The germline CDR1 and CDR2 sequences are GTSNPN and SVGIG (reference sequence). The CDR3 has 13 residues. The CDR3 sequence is CAWSPGGRQPQHF. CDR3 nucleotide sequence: TGTGCCTGGAGTCCAGGGGGCAGGCAGCCCCAGCATTTT.

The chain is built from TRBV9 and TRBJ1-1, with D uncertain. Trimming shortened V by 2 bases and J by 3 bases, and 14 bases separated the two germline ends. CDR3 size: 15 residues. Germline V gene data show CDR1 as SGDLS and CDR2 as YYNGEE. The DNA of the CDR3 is TGTGCCAGCAGCGTTTTGCCACCCGGGTACACTGAAGCTTTCTTT. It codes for CASSVLPPGYTEAFF.

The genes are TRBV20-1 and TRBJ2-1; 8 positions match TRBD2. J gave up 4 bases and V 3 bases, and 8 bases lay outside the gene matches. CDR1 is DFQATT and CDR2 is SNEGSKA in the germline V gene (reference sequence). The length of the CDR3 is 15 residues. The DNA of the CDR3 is TGCAGTGCTAGTTCTCCGAGCGGGGGATACAATGAGCAGTTCTTC. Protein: CSASSPSGGYNEQFF.